A selection of T cell receptor beta chains follows, all from one sample in a study of T cell clusters in autoimmune cytopenias. TCRdb reprocessed the multiplex PCR reads, with one entry per CDR3 protein and no DNA. This specimen shows about 5,000 distinct CDR3 sequences; the ten leading clones hold roughly 25%. Specimen: peripheral blood. The receptors come from a human donor with an autoimmune cytopenia or autoimmune hepatitis (not recorded which). Both conserved end residues are part of each CDR3. The size entry is marked missing in some rows and otherwise reads once, few, many or a size class.

J: TRBJ2-1; V: TRBV7-2; size: -; length: 16; CDR3: CASSGPGTSGRNEQFF
J: TRBJ2-1; V: TRBV5-5; size: medium-sized; length: 13; CDR3: CASSWASKTEQFF
J: TRBJ2-2; V: TRBV7-6; size: medium-sized; length: 16; CDR3: CASSLSVGGITGELFF
J: TRBJ1-1; V: TRBV30; size: medium-sized; length: 12; CDR3: CAWRAGWTEAFF
J: TRBJ1-3; V: TRBV7-4; size: medium-sized; length: 19; CDR3: CASSLGAAGTGHSGNTIYF
J: TRBJ1-4; V: TRBV6-1; size: -; length: 17; CDR3: CASTPADRGRSNEKLFF
J: TRBJ2-7; V: TRBV6-1; size: medium-sized; length: 12; CDR3: CASSDTTYEQYF
J: TRBJ2-1; V: TRBV7-6; size: medium-sized; length: 15; CDR3: CASSSAGGRANEQFF
J: TRBJ1-1; V: TRBV19; size: -; length: 16; CDR3: CASSIKTGVMNTEAFF
J: TRBJ2-3; V: TRBV24-1; size: medium-sized; length: 15; CDR3: CATSPGQINTDTQYF
J: TRBJ2-3; V: TRBV24-1; size: -; length: 18; CDR3: CATSDFPTSGASTDTQYF
J: TRBJ2-5; V: TRBV6-5; size: medium-sized; length: 14; CDR3: CASNPSGGGETQYF
J: TRBJ1-2; V: TRBV20-1; size: medium-sized; length: 13; CDR3: CSAIQGGSYGYTF
J: TRBJ2-1; V: TRBV20-1; size: medium-sized; length: 12; CDR3: CSAPGAIHEQFF
J: TRBJ2-7; V: TRBV11-1; size: -; length: 16; CDR3: CASSNRRARGIYEQYF
J: TRBJ1-1; V: TRBV6-6; size: -; length: 13; CDR3: CAITIDGNTEAFF
J: TRBJ1-4; V: TRBV19; size: medium-sized; length: 13; CDR3: CASSRTESEKLFF
J: TRBJ1-1; V: TRBV2; size: -; length: 15; CDR3: CASSDQAGGSTEAFF
J: TRBJ1-1; V: TRBV6-5; size: -; length: 14; CDR3: CASRPGGGNTEAFF
J: TRBJ2-5; V: TRBV20-1; size: -; length: 14; CDR3: CSARVAGLQETQYF
J: TRBJ2-3; V: TRBV6-2/TRBV6-3; size: -; length: 17; CDR3: CASRPLRDQGRTDTQYF
J: TRBJ2-3; V: TRBV12-3/TRBV12-4; size: -; length: 12; CDR3: CASEGGYYTQYF
J: TRBJ1-6; V: TRBV9; size: -; length: 14; CDR3: CASSGEHSNSPLHF
J: TRBJ2-1; V: TRBV6-4; size: medium-sized; length: 16; CDR3: CASSFSGTGVVNEQFF
J: TRBJ2-5; V: TRBV25-1; size: -; length: 16; CDR3: CASSDTIGGREETQYF
J: TRBJ2-3; V: TRBV30; size: medium-sized; length: 14; CDR3: CAWSIAGITDTQYF
J: TRBJ2-7; V: TRBV12-3/TRBV12-4; size: -; length: 13; CDR3: CASTPGRSDEQYF
J: TRBJ1-2; V: TRBV7-9; size: medium-sized; length: 17; CDR3: CASSYFKGGQGDHGYTF
J: TRBJ2-5; V: TRBV29-1; size: -; length: 18; CDR3: CSVERSWASKTSQETQYF
J: TRBJ1-5; V: TRBV15; size: -; length: 15; CDR3: CATSREIVRRGPQHF